Listed below are T cell receptor beta chains from one sample, sequenced in a study of post-analysis software for immune sequencing data. TCRdb reprocessed the PCR reads with MiXCR, giving one entry per CDR3 protein. Of some 160,000 distinct CDR3 sequences listed, roughly 34% were seen once; the top ten hold approximately 30%. The source was blood, collected after autologous hematopoietic stem cell transplantation. All receptors derive from a girl aged 10 to 17 with multiple sclerosis. Both conserved end residues are part of each CDR3. A D gene is named only where the DNA matches it firmly. Clone size is shown for a subset of rows, as once, few, many or a class of expanded clone.

15 TRBJ2-1 TRBD2 TRBV20-1 few TGCAGTGCTACCCTACTAGCGGGAGGGTACAATGAGCAGTTCTTC CSATLLAGGYNEQFF
19 TRBJ2-3 - TRBV27 - TGTGCCAGCAGTTTCCTCCGGGGCAAAAGGGACTGGAGCACAGATACGCAGTATTTT CASSFLRGKRDWSTDTQYF
15 TRBJ2-7 - TRBV20-1 - TGCAGTGCTTGTCTACAGGGCCTCAACAAAAACATTCGGTACTTC CSACLQGLNKNIRYF
15 TRBJ2-1 TRBD2 TRBV28 - TGTGCCAGCAGTCCCTGCAGCGGGGTCTACAATGAGCAGTTCTTC CASSPCSGVYNEQFF
13 TRBJ2-1 - TRBV20-1 - TGCAGTGCAACTGGAGACGCCTACAATGAGCAGTTCTTC CSATGDAYNEQFF
12 TRBJ1-6 - TRBV6-2/TRBV6-3 many TGTGCCAGCAGTTCGGACCATTCACCCCTCCACTTT CASSSDHSPLHF
13 TRBJ1-5 - TRBV29-1 - TGCAGCGTTGAAGGTGGGGGAGGTCAGCCCCAGCATTTT CSVEGGGGQPQHF
15 TRBJ2-2 - TRBV5-1 - TGCGCCAGCAGCTTGTTGACGGTAATCACCGGGGAGCTGTTTTTT CASSLLTVITGELFF
17 TRBJ2-1 - TRBV3-1 - TGTGCCAGCAGCTCCCAAGAAAGCGGGCGATCCTACAATGAGCAGTTCTTC CASSSQESGRSYNEQFF
17 TRBJ2-3 - TRBV7-2 - TGTGCCAGCAGCTTAGTAATCAGTGGGCTTGGCACAGATACGCAGTATTTT CASSLVISGLGTDTQYF
13 TRBJ1-4 - TRBV20-1 - TGCAGTGCTAGACTTCAGGGGCATGAAAAACTGTTTTTT CSARLQGHEKLFF
15 TRBJ2-4 - TRBV9 - TGTGCCAGCAGCGTAGCTGGGGTAACCAAAAACATTCAGTACTTC CASSVAGVTKNIQYF
15 TRBJ1-1 TRBD1 TRBV6-4 - TGTGCCAGCAGTCCGGGACAGGGCTCATTTCCTGAAGCTTTCTTT CASSPGQGSFPEAFF
15 TRBJ2-4 - TRBV25-1 - TGTGCCAGCAGTAGGTGGGGGGACAAAAAAAACATTCAGTACTTC CASSRWGDKKNIQYF
13 TRBJ2-7 - TRBV28 - TGTGCCAGCAAGGGGACTCTTACCTACGAGCAGTACTTC CASKGTLTYEQYF
15 TRBJ1-2 TRBD1 TRBV3-1 - TGTGCCAGCAGCCAATCAGGGGGCCCCTTGTTTGGCTACACCTTC CASSQSGGPLFGYTF
16 TRBJ2-5 TRBD2 TRBV12-3/TRBV12-4 few TGTGCCAGCAGTACCCTCCTAGCGGGAGGACTGGAGACCCAGTACTTC CASSTLLAGGLETQYF
13 TRBJ2-1 - TRBV27 - TGTGCCAGCAGTTCCCAAACATTCATTGAGCAGTTCTTC CASSSQTFIEQFF
14 TRBJ2-1 TRBD2 TRBV20-1 few TGCAGCAGTGATGACGGGAGGGCTCTCAATGAGCAGTTCTTC CSSDDGRALNEQFF
14 TRBJ1-1 TRBD1 TRBV10-3 few TGTGCCATCAGGGGGGGACAGTCGAACACTGAAGCTTTCTTT CAIRGGQSNTEAFF
14 TRBJ2-4 - TRBV20-1 - TGCAGCGCCCTTTTTAGGGCCACCAAAAACATTCAGTACTTC CSALFRATKNIQYF
11 TRBJ2-5 - TRBV6-2/TRBV6-3 - TGTGCCAGCAGTTACTCCCTAGAGCAGTACTTC CASSYSLEQYF
16 TRBJ2-1 TRBD2 TRBV6-2/TRBV6-3 many TGTGCCAGCAGTTACTCTAGCGGGGCCCCCTACAATGAGCAGTTCTTC CASSYSSGAPYNEQFF
12 TRBJ1-1 - TRBV7-6 few TGTGCCAGCAGCCGAGTCCTTTCAGAAGCTTTCTTT CASSRVLSEAFF
16 TRBJ1-2 TRBD1 TRBV24-1 - TGTGCCACCAGTGGTCCTACCGGGACAGGGGGCTATGGCTACACCTTC CATSGPTGTGGYGYTF
15 TRBJ2-3 - TRBV20-1 few TGCAGTGCTAATCTCCCGGAGTGGGTCACGGATACGCAGTATTTT CSANLPEWVTDTQYF
18 TRBJ2-5 - TRBV7-2 - TGTGCCAGCAGTCAGGCGTCGCTAGCGTTTGCCCCCCAAGAGACCCAGTACTTC CASSQASLAFAPQETQYF
15 TRBJ2-3 - TRBV7-2 few TGTGCCAGCAGCTCCCCCAAATCGGCCCCAGATACGCAGTATTTT CASSSPKSAPDTQYF
14 TRBJ1-1 TRBD1 TRBV24-1 few TGTGCCACCAGCCAACGGGACAGGGGGACGGGGGCTTTCTTT CATSQRDRGTGAFF